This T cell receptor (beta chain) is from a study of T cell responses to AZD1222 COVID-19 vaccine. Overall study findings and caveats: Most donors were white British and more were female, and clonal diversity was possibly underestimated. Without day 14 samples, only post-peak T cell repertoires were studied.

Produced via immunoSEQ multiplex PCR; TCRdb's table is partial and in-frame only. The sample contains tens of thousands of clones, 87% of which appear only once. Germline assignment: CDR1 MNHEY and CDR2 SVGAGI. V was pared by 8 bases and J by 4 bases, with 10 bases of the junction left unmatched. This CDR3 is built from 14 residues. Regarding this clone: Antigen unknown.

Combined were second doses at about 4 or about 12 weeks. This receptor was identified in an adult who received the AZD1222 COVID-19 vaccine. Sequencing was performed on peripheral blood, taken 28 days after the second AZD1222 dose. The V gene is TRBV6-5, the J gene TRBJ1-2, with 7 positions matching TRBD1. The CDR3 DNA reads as TGTGCCAGCGGGAAACAGGGGACCTCCTATGGCTACACCTTC. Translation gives CASGKQGTSYGYTF.